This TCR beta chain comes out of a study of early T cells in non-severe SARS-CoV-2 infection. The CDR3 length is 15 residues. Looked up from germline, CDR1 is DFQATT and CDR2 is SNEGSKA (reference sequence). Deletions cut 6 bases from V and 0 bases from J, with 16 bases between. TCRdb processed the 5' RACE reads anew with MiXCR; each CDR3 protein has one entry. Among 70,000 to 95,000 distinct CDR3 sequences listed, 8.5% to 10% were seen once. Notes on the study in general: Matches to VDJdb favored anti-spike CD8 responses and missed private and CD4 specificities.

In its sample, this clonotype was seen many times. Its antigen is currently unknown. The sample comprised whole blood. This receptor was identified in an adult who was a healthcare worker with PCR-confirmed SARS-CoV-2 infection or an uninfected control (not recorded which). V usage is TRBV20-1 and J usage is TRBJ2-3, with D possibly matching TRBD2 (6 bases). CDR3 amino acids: CSALMNSGSTDTQYF. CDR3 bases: TGCAGTGCCCTAATGAACAGCGGGAGCACAGATACGCAGTATTTT.